What follows are 32 T cell receptor beta chains derived from one specimen sequenced in a study of T cell responses to AZD1222 COVID-19 vaccine. TCRdb's copy holds only in-frame clones and misses some; the assay was immunoSEQ multiplex PCR. The repertoire holds 95,000 to 110,000 clones, with 91% as singletons. Sequenced here: peripheral blood, sampled on day 0 of AZD1222 vaccination. All receptors derive from an adult in good health.

This chain uses TRBV21-1 with TRBJ2-1. TRBV21-1 is a pseudogene locus. The CDR3 is 15 amino acids. CDR3 nucleotides: TGTGCCAGCAGCCATGGGGGTAGCTCCTACAATGAGCAGTTCTTC. This encodes CASSHGGSSYNEQFF.

The chain employs TRBV18 and TRBJ2-1, with D perhaps matching TRBD1 (5 bases). V dropped 5 bases and J dropped 9 bases, with 14 bases sitting between them. The CDR3 extends over 13 amino acids. The V gene's germline CDR1 is KGHSH and CDR2 LQKENI. The CDR3 loop is CASSAPGYGEQFF. The CDR3 region has the DNA TGTGCCAGCTCAGCCCCAGGGTACGGTGAGCAGTTCTTC.

The chain uses TRBV5-1 and TRBJ1-2, with 7 nucleotides matching TRBD1. The junction had 2 bases not matched to a gene; V was cut back by 3 bases and J by 0 bases. Germline values: CDR1 SGHRS, CDR2 YFSETQ. The CDR3 loop spans 14 amino acids. CDR3 protein: CASSSTGSNYGYTF. The CDR3, as DNA: TGCGCCAGCAGCTCGACAGGGTCTAACTATGGCTACACCTTC. Variable domain in full (rest from reference TRBV5-1 and TRBJ1-2): KAGVTQTPRYLIKTRGQQVTLSCSPISGHRSVSWYQQTPGQGLQFLFEYFSETQRNKGNFPGRFSGRQFSNSRSEMNVSTLELGDSALYLCASSSTGSNYGYTFGSGTRLTVV.

The chain couples TRBV5-6 to TRBJ1-4; D is unclear. Germline loops: CDR1 SGHDT, CDR2 YYEEEE. With 3 bases removed from V and 3 bases from J, the gap between germline ends came to 12 bases. This CDR3 is built from 15 residues. The CDR3 region has the DNA TGTGCCAGCAGCTCAACGCGGATTCCTAATGAAAAACTGTTTTTT. Translated: CASSSTRIPNEKLFF.

This clone came up once. CDR3 DNA: TGCGCCAGCAGCCTGGACACCACTCCCTACGAGCAGTACTTC. Protein product: CASSLDTTPYEQYF. V gene TRBV5-1 combines with J gene TRBJ2-7, with D maybe TRBD1 (5 bases). This CDR3 has 14 residues. Germline V gene data show CDR1 as SGHRS and CDR2 as YFSETQ. V lost 4 bases and J lost 2, with 13 bases in between. The variable domain in full, with the rest retrieved from reference TRBV5-1 and TRBJ2-7, is KAGVTQTPRYLIKTRGQQVTLSCSPISGHRSVSWYQQTPGQGLQFLFEYFSETQRNKGNFPGRFSGRQFSNSRSEMNVSTLELGDSALYLCASSLDTTPYEQYFGPGTRLTVT.

The gene calls are TRBV27 and TRBJ2-1; TRBD1 matches at 7 bases. V trimming: 4 bases; J trimming: 3 bases; junction bases outside the gene matches: 3. Germline CDR1 and CDR2: MNHEY and SMNVEV (reference sequence). The CDR3 covers 14 residues. Here the CDR3 reads CASSSGTDYNEQFF. CDR3 DNA: TGTGCCAGCAGTTCCGGGACAGACTACAATGAGCAGTTCTTC.

The chain recombines TRBV6-5 with TRBJ1-5; the D gene is possibly TRBD1 (6 bases). Trimming cost V 4 bases and J 6 bases, with 13 bases left between them. The CDR3 has 14 amino acids. The germline CDR1 and CDR2 sequences are MNHEY and SVGAGI. The CDR3 sequence is CASSFPQGAQPQHF. CDR3 nucleotides: TGTGCCAGCAGTTTCCCACAGGGTGCTCAGCCCCAGCATTTT.

CDR3 residues: CASSLRPPGVSNQPQHF. For the CDR3, the DNA is TGTGCCAGCAGTTTAAGGCCCCCGGGGGTGAGCAATCAGCCCCAGCATTTT. The V and J genes are TRBV27 and TRBJ1-5, with a weak D call TRBD1 (5 bases). V shed 2 bases and J shed 1 base, with 15 bases lying between them. Germline V lookup: CDR1 MNHEY, CDR2 SMNVEV (reference sequence). The CDR3 runs 17 residues.

The chain is built from TRBV18 and TRBJ2-7; 9 bases are shared with TRBD2. The CDR3 contains 13 residues. Germline CDR1 and CDR2: KGHSH and LQKENI. J was trimmed by 5 bases and V by 2 bases; bases with no gene match: 1. The CDR3 reads CASSPSGRNEQYF. The CDR3 region has the DNA TGTGCCAGCTCACCAAGCGGGAGGAACGAGCAGTACTTC.

This chain links TRBV12-3 or TRBV12-4 with TRBJ2-7; D is unresolved. This CDR3 comprises 11 residues. V dropped 5 bases and J dropped 5 bases, with 7 bases sitting between them. The DNA for the CDR3 is TGTGCCAGCAGTCAGAGACACGAGCAGTACTTC. Its translation is CASSQRHEQYF.

The chain combines TRBV28 with TRBJ1-5; D perhaps matches TRBD1 (5 bases). In germline, CDR1 is MDHEN, CDR2 SYDVKM. The CDR3 extends over 12 amino acids. V was shortened by 10 bases and J by 4 bases, with 11 bases between the two germline ends. The CDR3 region has the DNA TGTGCCACCGGGGGGGGGAATCAGCCCCAGCATTTT. It is translated as CATGGGNQPQHF.

This clone was found once. The chain carries TRBV5-1 and TRBJ2-3, with a possible D match to TRBD2 (6 bases). Per germline, CDR1 SGHRS and CDR2 YFSETQ. Between the trimmed V and J ends, which lost 0 bases and 5 bases, there was a span of 10 bases. CDR3 length: 14 amino acids. This CDR3 reads CASSLGGTLDTQYF. CDR3 nucleotides: TGCGCCAGCAGCTTGGGCGGGACGCTAGATACGCAGTATTTT.

The J gene is TRBJ2-1, the V gene TRBV7-9, with D possibly TRBD1 on 6 matching bases. The CDR3 runs 16 residues. V was clipped by 2 bases and J by 0 bases, with 11 bases between them. Per germline, CDR1 SEHNR and CDR2 FQNEAQ (reference sequence). The CDR3, as DNA: TGTGCCAGCAGCTTAACAGGGTCCGGCTCCTACAATGAGCAGTTCTTC. Translated, it gives CASSLTGSGSYNEQFF.

The chain couples TRBV20-1 to TRBJ2-4; possible D gene TRBD1, 6 bases. The CDR3 has 11 amino acids. Between the trimmed V and J ends, which lost 8 bases and 6 bases, there was a span of 11 bases. Germline CDR1 reads DFQATT; CDR2 reads SNEGSKA (reference sequence). The CDR3: CSSGAGNIQYF. The CDR3 region has the DNA TGCAGTTCAGGGGCGGGAAACATTCAGTACTTC.

This sequence joins TRBV5-1 and TRBJ2-3; D unclear. Germline CDR1 reads SGHRS; CDR2 reads YFSETQ. Between the trimmed V and J ends, which lost 1 base and 4 bases, there was a span of 4 bases. This CDR3 contains 12 residues. CDR3: CASSLRADTQYF. CDR3 nucleotides: TGCGCCAGCAGCTTGAGGGCAGATACGCAGTATTTT.

This rearrangement joins TRBV4-1 to TRBJ1-1; TRBD1 is a possible D gene (5 bases). Trimming stripped 2 bases from V and 10 bases from J, with 11 bases between. Germline V gene sequence: CDR1 MGHRA, CDR2 YSYEKL. This CDR3 has 12 amino acids. The CDR3 sequence is CASSQNSGPAFF. The CDR3 DNA follows: TGCGCCAGCAGCCAAAATTCAGGGCCAGCTTTCTTT.

The rearrangement uses TRBV23-1 and TRBJ2-7; D is unclear. TRBV23-1 is designated an ORF whose function remains uncertain. The V and J ends lost 3 bases and 2 bases respectively, with 23 bases between them. The CDR3 loop spans 18 amino acids. In DNA form, the CDR3 reads TGCGCCAGCAGTCATCAAGGAGCTGAGACTTCGAGAACCTACGAGCAGTACTTC. It codes for CASSHQGAETSRTYEQYF.

V and J are TRBV30 and TRBJ2-7, with D tentatively TRBD1 or TRBD2 (5 bases each). The CDR3 is made up of 15 amino acids. V gave up 3 bases and J gave up 2 bases, with 17 bases separating them. Germline V lookup: CDR1 GTSNPN, CDR2 SVGIG (reference sequence). CDR3 residues: CAWSLGDVGTYEQYF. CDR3 nucleotides: TGTGCCTGGAGCCTGGGGGACGTAGGGACCTACGAGCAGTACTTC.

The CDR3 region has the DNA TGTGCCACTCAGTCGACCGGGACCTCTGGAAACACCATATATTTT. Protein sequence: CATQSTGTSGNTIYF. The rearrangement uses TRBV19 and TRBJ1-3, with D possibly TRBD1 on 5 matching bases. In germline, CDR1 is LNHDA, CDR2 SQIVND (reference sequence). V was trimmed by 10 bases and J by 0 bases, leaving 16 bases between them. This CDR3 has 15 residues. Complete variable domain (other parts from reference TRBV19 and TRBJ1-3): DGGITQSPKYLFRKEGQNVTLSCEQNLNHDAMYWYRQDPGQGLRLIYYSQIVNDFQKGDIAEGYSVSREKKESFPLTVTSAQKNPTAFYLCATQSTGTSGNTIYFGEGSWLTVV.

This chain links TRBV27 with TRBJ1-4; the D gene is possibly TRBD1 (6 bases). The CDR3 length is 12 residues. Germline V gene data show CDR1 as MNHEY and CDR2 as SMNVEV (reference sequence). The germline V and J ends were trimmed by 6 bases and 9 bases, with 11 bases remaining between them. CDR3 in DNA: TGTGCCAGCAGGACAGGAGTCCAAAAACTGTTTTTT. Amino acid sequence: CASRTGVQKLFF.

This clone has only one observation. The CDR3, as DNA: TGTGCCAGCAGCGTAAGTGGGGGTTATAATTCACCCCTCCACTTT. Protein sequence: CASSVSGGYNSPLHF. The chain couples TRBV9 to TRBJ1-6; tentative D call: TRBD1 (5 bases). There are 15 residues in the CDR3. Germline CDR1 reads SGDLS; CDR2 reads YYNGEE. V lost 1 base to trimming and J lost 4 bases, with 9 bases between them.

The chain carries TRBV18 and TRBJ1-6; weak D call: TRBD1 (5 bases). This CDR3 spans 15 amino acids. V dropped 6 bases and J dropped 0 bases, with 9 bases sitting between them. The germline V gene has CDR1 KGHSH and CDR2 LQKENI. This chain's CDR3 is CASSRGASYNSPLHF. The CDR3 DNA reads as TGTGCCAGCTCTAGGGGCGCCTCCTATAATTCACCCCTCCACTTT.

The chain uses TRBV21-1 and TRBJ2-4; the table's D call, TRBD2, was not checked against the DNA. TRBV21-1 is shown as a pseudogene. The CDR3 spans 19 residues. The CDR3 loop is CASTTTRGLAGSPKNIQYF. The DNA of the CDR3 is TGTGCCAGCACTACGACCCGGGGACTAGCTGGGTCCCCCAAAAACATTCAGTACTTC.

This chain uses TRBV7-8 with TRBJ2-3; TRBD2 matches at 10 bases. This CDR3 spans 16 amino acids. CDR1 is SGHVS, CDR2 FQNEAQ, per germline. After removal of 1 base from V and 7 bases from J, the junction contained 8 bases not matched to a gene. The CDR3 DNA reads as TGTGCCAGCAGCTTAGTGGCTAGCGGGAGAGGATATACGCAGTATTTT. Protein sequence: CASSLVASGRGYTQYF. The full variable domain, its missing parts supplied by reference TRBV7-8 and TRBJ2-3, is GAGVSQSPRYKVAKRGQDVALRCDPISGHVSLFWYQQALGQGPEFLTYFQNEAQLDKSGLPSDRFFAERPEGSVSTLKIQRTQQEDSAVYLCASSLVASGRGYTQYFGPGTRLTVL.

The chain couples TRBV9 to TRBJ2-6, with D hard to call. Germline V gives CDR1 SGDLS, CDR2 YYNGEE. The CDR3 loop spans 16 amino acids. V gave up 5 bases and J gave up 1 base, with 13 bases separating them. The CDR3 DNA follows: TGTGCCAGCAGTCTAGGGCTGGGTTCTGGGGCCAACGTCCTGACTTTC. Its translation: CASSLGLGSGANVLTF. Full variable domain (remainder filled in from reference TRBV9 and TRBJ2-6): DSGVTQTPKHLITATGQRVTLRCSPRSGDLSVYWYQQSLDQGLQFLIQYYNGEERAKGNILERFSAQQFPDLHSELNLSSLELGDSALYFCASSLGLGSGANVLTFGAGSRLTVL.

The V and J genes are TRBV7-2 and TRBJ1-2; 8 nucleotides agree with TRBD1. CDR3 size: 15 residues. Per germline, CDR1 SGHTA and CDR2 FQGNSA. J was trimmed by 0 bases and V by 5 bases; bases with no gene match: 5. The CDR3, as DNA: TGTGCCAGCAGCGGACAGGGTTTTACTAACTATGGCTACACCTTC. Translated: CASSGQGFTNYGYTF.

The chain joins TRBV12-3 or TRBV12-4 to TRBJ2-3; no clear D gene. This CDR3 is 13 amino acids long. Trimming removed 6 bases at V and 2 bases at J, with 9 bases between. CDR3 in DNA: TGTGCCAGCAGATTACAGCTCACAGATACGCAGTATTTT. Its translation is CASRLQLTDTQYF.

By sample share, this clone is medium-sized. This chain links TRBV6-4 with TRBJ2-7; TRBD2 matches 9 bases. CDR1 and CDR2 (germline): MRHNA, SNTAGT. This CDR3 has 15 residues. J lost 3 bases, V lost 3 bases, and 6 bases had no gene match. CDR3 amino acids: CASSEASGAIYEQYF. CDR3 DNA sequence: TGTGCCAGCAGTGAGGCTAGCGGGGCGATCTACGAGCAGTACTTC.

The chain couples TRBV5-5 to TRBJ2-1; 13 nucleotides align to TRBD2. Germline V gene lookup returns CDR1 SGHKS and CDR2 YYEKEE (reference sequence). The CDR3 has 15 residues. V was clipped by 6 bases and J by 7 bases; unmatched bases: 7. CDR3 DNA: TGTGCCAGCACCCTTGGACTAGCGGGGGAGAATGAGCAGTTCTTC. It translates to CASTLGLAGENEQFF. The full variable domain, completed using reference TRBV5-5 and TRBJ2-1, is DAGVTQSPTHLIKTRGQQVTLRCSPISGHKSVSWYQQVLGQGPQFIFQYYEKEERGRGNFPDRFSARQFPNYSSELNVNALLLGDSALYLCASTLGLAGENEQFFGPGTRLTVL.

The chain joins TRBV20-1 to TRBJ1-1; 7 nucleotides align to TRBD1. This CDR3 region has 11 residues. V gave up 5 bases and J gave up 10 bases; unmatched junction bases: 7. Germline V gives CDR1 DFQATT, CDR2 SNEGSKA (reference sequence). The CDR3 bases are TGCAGTGCTCGGACAGGCGCGAGAGCTTTCTTT. Its protein product is CSARTGARAFF.

The V call is TRBV7-2, the J call TRBJ1-1; TRBD1 agrees at 7 bases. Losses at the gene ends were 4 bases for V and 7 bases for J; bases not matched to a gene: 6. The germline V gene encodes CDR1 SGHTA and CDR2 FQGNSA. CDR3 size: 13 residues. The CDR3 loop is CASSSERDSEAFF. Written as DNA, the CDR3 is TGTGCCAGCAGCTCAGAGCGGGACAGTGAAGCTTTCTTT. The entire variable domain, with the rest obtained from reference TRBV7-2 and TRBJ1-1, is as follows: GAGVSQSPSNKVTEKGKDVELRCDPISGHTALYWYRQSLGQGLEFLIYFQGNSAPDKSGLPSDRFSAERTGGSVSTLTIQRTQQEDSAVYLCASSSERDSEAFFGQGTRLTVV.

The V and J genes are TRBV7-2 and TRBJ2-2; 14 bases match TRBD2. This CDR3 has 15 residues. Germline-derived CDR1 and CDR2 are SGHTA and FQGNSA. Trimming took 6 bases from V and 7 from J; bases not matched to a gene: 4. In DNA form, the CDR3 reads TGTGCCAGCAGACGGGGACTAGCGGGAGACGGGGAGCTGTTTTTT. Residues: CASRRGLAGDGELFF.